This paragraph covers one T cell receptor beta chain sequence. Clinical histories supplied by participants themselves formed the basis of cohort assignment. Recovered status applied to Cohort 3 donors who had two consecutive negative PCRs. It also applied to those with clearance or with symptom resolution. The germline CDR1 and CDR2 sequences are MDHEN and SYDVKM. This CDR3 is 16 amino acids long. V trimming: 5 bases; J trimming: 3 bases; junction bases outside the gene matches: 11. This record belongs to a study of blood T cell repertoires in COVID-19. The authors' processing: Amplification from reference gene primers served as the basis for estimated nucleated cell counts. Assay: immunoSEQ multiplex PCR; the TCRdb copy retains only in-frame clones and omits some. Clone size and the V and J calls come from that table; the DNA yielded D and trimming. The sample includes fewer than 500,000 clones, 87% seen only once; the top ten take roughly 0.7%.

The chain has TRBV28 and TRBJ2-5, with 8 bases identical to TRBD1. The TCR comes from a woman aged 18 to 35 who had recovered from COVID-19. Sequenced sample: PBMCs or T cells enriched from blood (not recorded which). DNA for the CDR3: TGTGCCAGCAGTCCAACCCTCGGACAGGGAGAAGAGACCCAGTACTTC. It is translated as CASSPTLGQGEETQYF.